Following are 2 T cell receptor beta chains from one sample sequenced in a study of cytomegalovirus exposure and HLA in healthy donors. Primers: 60 Vbeta forward and 13 Jbeta reverse. Assay used: immunoSEQ multiplex PCR; TCRdb lists only in-frame clones, some missing. This sample has about 180,000 clones, with over 65% found just once. The source material was PBMCs. The receptors come from a man aged 60 to 75 in good health and CMV-seronegative.

This clone came up a few times. This CDR3 is CASSQGSVDTGELFF. In DNA, the CDR3 is TGTGCCAGCAGCCAAGGGAGTGTGGACACCGGGGAGCTGTTTTTT. The V gene is TRBV2, the J gene TRBJ2-2, with a possible D match to TRBD2 (5 bases). Germline loops: CDR1 SNHLY, CDR2 FYNNEI. V lost 6 bases to trimming and J lost 3 bases, with 14 bases between them. This CDR3 comprises 15 residues.

The chain couples TRBV11-3 to TRBJ1-2, with 9 nucleotides matching TRBD1. This CDR3 region has 13 residues. V was pared by 5 bases and J by 7 bases, with 5 bases of the junction left unmatched. The germline gives CDR1 SGHNT, CDR2 YENEEA. The CDR3 loop is CASSPGTGFGYTF. In DNA form, the CDR3 reads TGTGCCAGCAGCCCCGGGACAGGGTTTGGCTACACCTTC.